Each of the 22 T cell receptor beta chains below was sequenced from the same sample in a study of chemoradiotherapy in HPV16-positive cancers. The assay was immunoSEQ multiplex PCR, and TCRdb's table has in-frame clones only and misses some. Among tens of thousands of clones listed, more than 85% were seen once. The sample in question was blood, obtained from a patient who underwent chemoradiotherapy. Receptors originate from a human donor with HPV-associated anogenital cancer.

The chain is built from TRBV19 and TRBJ1-3; D remains unclear. V was cut by 5 bases and J by 0 bases, with 11 bases left in between. Germline CDR1 LNHDA, CDR2 SQIVND (reference sequence). CDR3 size: 15 residues. The CDR3 DNA follows: TGTGCCAGTAGTCCCGACCACATCTCTGGAAACACCATATATTTT. Protein: CASSPDHISGNTIYF.

V usage is TRBV6-1 and J usage is TRBJ2-3; 12 bases are shared with TRBD2. This CDR3 region has 16 residues. Trimming took 2 bases from V and 2 from J; bases not matched to a gene: 2. Looked up from germline, CDR1 is MNHNS and CDR2 is SASEGT. CDR3 DNA sequence: TGTGCCAGCAGTGAATCTAGCGGGGGGGCCACAGATACGCAGTATTTT. Translating it yields CASSESSGGATDTQYF.

Concerning this clone itself: A junction boundary mismatches the germline segment, possibly from a read error. The gene calls are TRBV11-2 and TRBJ2-2, with no clear D. The CDR3 runs to 14 residues. Germline-derived CDR1 and CDR2 are SGHAT and FQNNGV. CDR3 coding DNA: TGTGCCAGCAGGTTAGGCGGCGACACCGGGGAGCTGTTTTTT. Its protein product is CASRLGGDTGELFF.

This chain links TRBV6-5 with TRBJ2-5; D is unresolved. V shed 8 bases and J shed 0 bases, with 13 bases lying between them. This CDR3 comprises 14 residues. Germline V gene lookup returns CDR1 MNHEY and CDR2 SVGAGI. CDR3: CASRRLPYQETQYF. In nucleotides, the CDR3 is TGTGCCAGCCGGCGGCTACCTTACCAAGAGACCCAGTACTTC.

This clone is a singleton in its sample. V and J are TRBV18 and TRBJ1-1; perhaps TRBD1 as D (6 bases). CDR3 length: 13 amino acids. Germline V gives CDR1 KGHSH, CDR2 LQKENI. Trimming took off 6 bases at V and 7 bases at J, with 15 bases between the two ends. For the CDR3, the DNA is TGTGCCAGCTCGCAGAGGGGGTATGATGAAGCTTTCTTT. It translates to CASSQRGYDEAFF.

V and J are TRBV9 and TRBJ1-1; a weak D match, TRBD1 (5 bases). The CDR3 covers 15 residues. V was clipped by 4 bases and J by 0 bases, with 13 bases between them. Germline lookup yields CDR1 SGDLS and CDR2 YYNGEE. CDR3 sequence: CASSQYGTMNTEAFF. As DNA, the CDR3 is TGTGCCAGCAGCCAGTACGGGACTATGAACACTGAAGCTTTCTTT.

The chain joins TRBV11-3 to TRBJ2-7, with TRBD1 identical over 9 bases. V gave up 1 base and J gave up 5 bases; unmatched junction bases: 6. Looked up from germline, CDR1 is SGHNT and CDR2 is YENEEA. This CDR3 spans 15 amino acids. CDR3 loop: CASSLGGTGNDEQYF. CDR3 bases: TGTGCCAGCAGCTTAGGGGGGACAGGGAACGACGAGCAGTACTTC. Full variable domain (missing parts from reference TRBV11-3 and TRBJ2-7): EAGVVQSPRYKIIEKKQPVAFWCNPISGHNTLYWYLQNLGQGPELLIRYENEEAVDDSQLPKDRFSAERLKGVDSTLKIQPAELGDSAVYLCASSLGGTGNDEQYFGPGTRLTVT.

CDR3 protein: CASSVKWRGANEQFF. The CDR3 DNA reads as TGTGCCAGCAGTGTTAAGTGGCGGGGGGCAAATGAGCAGTTCTTC. V is TRBV2 and J is TRBJ2-1, with 8 bases fitting TRBD2. The V gene's germline CDR1 is SNHLY and CDR2 FYNNEI. Germline trimming cut 4 bases from V and 7 bases from J; bases unmatched to any gene: 9. CDR3 length: 15 amino acids.

The chain carries TRBV9 and TRBJ2-3, with 8 bases that match TRBD2. Germline V gene data show CDR1 as SGDLS and CDR2 as YYNGEE. V shed 0 bases, J shed 1 base, and the junction held 4 bases outside the gene matches. The CDR3 contains 16 residues. Here the CDR3 DNA reads TGTGCCAGCAGCGTAGTACACGGGAGGGGCACAGATACGCAGTATTTT. Amino acid sequence: CASSVVHGRGTDTQYF.

This clone has just a few counts. The junction does not match germline at one end; this may be a read error. The chain joins TRBV20-1 to TRBJ1-6; D possibly corresponds to TRBD1 (5 bases). In germline, CDR1 is DFQATT, CDR2 SNEGSKA (reference sequence). The CDR3 runs 11 residues. The CDR3 nucleotides read TGCAGTGCTTATCGGGCCGACCAGGGCCATTTT. Translation: CSAYRADQGHF.

This clone showed up just a few times. V usage is TRBV14 and J usage is TRBJ1-3; the D is unclear. V lost 4 bases and J lost 1, with 8 bases in between. Germline V lookup: CDR1 SGHDN, CDR2 FVKESK. The CDR3 extends over 14 amino acids. For the CDR3, the DNA is TGTGCCAGCAGCCCGCCGTGGTCTGGAAACACCATATATTTT. It is translated as CASSPPWSGNTIYF.

The chain employs TRBV7-9 and TRBJ2-7; D is ambiguous. Germline V gene sequence: CDR1 SEHNR, CDR2 FQNEAQ (reference sequence). This CDR3 region has 12 residues. Trimming removed 5 bases at V and 5 bases at J, with 10 bases between. The CDR3 coding sequence is TGTGCCAGCAGCGATCACCGGGACGAGCAGTACTTC. This codes for CASSDHRDEQYF.

This rearrangement joins TRBV5-1 to TRBJ1-3, with D perhaps matching TRBD1 (6 bases). Trimming cost V 7 bases and J 2 bases, with 13 bases left between them. Germline values: CDR1 SGHRS, CDR2 YFSETQ. The CDR3 is 14 amino acids. Here the CDR3 reads CASGPGETGNTIYF. In DNA, the CDR3 is TGCGCCAGCGGACCAGGGGAAACTGGAAACACCATATATTTT.

The chain joins TRBV4-2 to TRBJ1-2, with D maybe TRBD1 (6 bases). Per the germline V gene, CDR1 is LGHNA and CDR2 is YNFKEQ. The CDR3 sequence is 15 residues long. The V end was cut by 6 bases, the J end by 2 bases, with 16 bases between. CDR3 bases: TGTGCCAGCAGTCCTTTGGACAGAGGGAACTATGGCTACACCTTC. The encoded protein is CASSPLDRGNYGYTF.

The chain employs TRBV9 and TRBJ2-3, with TRBD2 matching over 12 bases. V was clipped by 4 bases and J by 4 bases; unmatched bases: 16. There are 19 residues in the CDR3. Germline V gene data show CDR1 as SGDLS and CDR2 as YYNGEE. CDR3 protein: CASSFHLAGGPEAADTQYF. The CDR3 region has the DNA TGTGCCAGCAGCTTCCATCTAGCGGGGGGGCCTGAGGCGGCAGATACGCAGTATTTT.

The CDR3 sequence is CASSFDSLNLGYYGYTF. The DNA for the CDR3 is TGCGCCAGCAGCTTTGACAGCCTCAATCTTGGCTACTATGGCTACACCTTC. J is TRBJ1-2 and V is TRBV5-1; tentative D call: TRBD1 (5 bases). V was clipped by 2 bases and J by 3 bases, with 20 bases between them. The CDR3 extends over 17 amino acids. CDR1 and CDR2 (germline): SGHRS, YFSETQ.

The chain links TRBV13 to TRBJ1-1; TRBD1 agrees at 7 bases. CDR1 and CDR2 (germline): PRHDT, FYEKMQ (reference sequence). V trimming: 5 bases; J trimming: 1 base; junction bases outside the gene matches: 7. This CDR3 spans 15 amino acids. The CDR3 coding sequence is TGTGCCAGCAGCGTAAGACAGGGCTCGAACACTGAAGCTTTCTTT. Amino acid sequence: CASSVRQGSNTEAFF.

The rearrangement uses TRBV5-5 and TRBJ2-1; 7 nucleotides align to TRBD1. This CDR3 is built from 15 residues. Germline V gives CDR1 SGHKS, CDR2 YYEKEE (reference sequence). V was pared by 3 bases and J by 7 bases, with 10 bases of the junction left unmatched. CDR3 DNA sequence: TGTGCCAGCAGCTATACAGGGGCCACGGAGAATGAGCAGTTCTTC. This encodes CASSYTGATENEQFF.

The rearrangement joins TRBV19 to TRBJ1-5, with D unclear. The CDR3 runs 13 residues. With 1 base removed from V and 7 bases from J, the gap between germline ends came to 8 bases. Germline CDR1 reads LNHDA; CDR2 reads SQIVND (reference sequence). CDR3 residues: CASSIAGWQPQHF. The CDR3 DNA follows: TGTGCCAGTAGTATAGCAGGCTGGCAGCCCCAGCATTTT. The whole variable domain, filled in from reference TRBV19 and TRBJ1-5, reads DGGITQSPKYLFRKEGQNVTLSCEQNLNHDAMYWYRQDPGQGLRLIYYSQIVNDFQKGDIAEGYSVSREKKESFPLTVTSAQKNPTAFYLCASSIAGWQPQHFGDGTRLSIL.

This chain connects TRBV4-3 to TRBJ2-3, with D unclear. Looked up from germline, CDR1 is LGHNA and CDR2 is YSLEER. This CDR3 is 15 amino acids long. V was shortened by 3 bases and J by 0 bases, with 10 bases between the two germline ends. The chain's CDR3 is CASSQRTESTDTQYF. The CDR3 DNA sequence: TGCGCCAGCAGCCAGCGGACGGAAAGCACAGATACGCAGTATTTT.

The chain uses TRBV6-1 and TRBJ1-2; 9 bases map to TRBD1. This CDR3 is 14 amino acids long. V lost 5 bases, J lost 7 bases, and 8 bases stayed unmatched. Germline lookup yields CDR1 MNHNS and CDR2 SASEGT. This CDR3 reads CASSRTTGGGGYTF. The CDR3 DNA reads as TGTGCCAGCAGTAGAACCACAGGGGGCGGTGGCTACACCTTC.

The chain carries TRBV11-2 and TRBJ2-1, with D possibly being TRBD2 (6 bases). Trimming left V 1 base short and J 3 bases short, with 7 bases between. The CDR3 sequence is 14 residues long. Germline-derived CDR1 and CDR2 are SGHAT and FQNNGV. CDR3 amino acids: CASSLVGGYNEQFF. The CDR3, as DNA: TGTGCCAGCAGCTTAGTGGGGGGCTACAATGAGCAGTTCTTC.